The 32 T cell receptor beta chains given below trace back to one sample, sequenced in a study of lymphopenia after photon versus proton radiotherapy. Only in-frame clones appear in the TCRdb table, and some are missing; sequencing was by immunoSEQ multiplex PCR. This table holds tens of thousands of clones, approximately 83% found once. Source: peripheral blood, taken from a patient treated with photon-based radiotherapy. These receptors originate from a middle-aged man with gastric cancer.

The rearrangement links TRBV19 to TRBJ2-1, with D possibly being TRBD1 (6 bases). CDR3 length: 14 amino acids. Germline lookup yields CDR1 LNHDA and CDR2 SQIVND (reference sequence). V was clipped by 3 bases and J by 2 bases, with 8 bases between them. CDR3 nucleotide sequence: TGTGCCAGTAGTATGGGGGCGGCCTACAATGAGCAGTTCTTC. It is translated as CASSMGAAYNEQFF.

V and J are TRBV7-3 and TRBJ2-1; weak D call: TRBD1 (6 bases). V lost 0 bases, J lost 9 bases, and 18 bases lay in between. Germline V gene lookup returns CDR1 SGHTA and CDR2 FQGTGA. The CDR3 spans 16 residues. The CDR3 here is CASSLTWDTPPGEQFF. In DNA, the CDR3 is TGTGCCAGCAGCTTAACTTGGGACACCCCGCCTGGTGAGCAGTTCTTC.

The rearrangement joins TRBV6-5 to TRBJ1-1; D is possibly TRBD1 (5 bases). The V gene's germline CDR1 is MNHEY and CDR2 SVGAGI. With 7 bases removed from V and 6 bases from J, the gap between germline ends came to 15 bases. The CDR3 sequence is 13 residues long. DNA for the CDR3: TGTGCCAGCACCCGGGACTCACAAGCTGAAGCTTTCTTT. Encoded protein: CASTRDSQAEAFF.

The count of this clone is one. The chain carries TRBV7-3 and TRBJ1-1, with D possibly being TRBD1 (6 bases). The CDR3 spans 15 residues. V gave up 5 bases and J gave up 3 bases, with 16 bases separating them. Germline V gene data show CDR1 as SGHTA and CDR2 as FQGTGA. The CDR3 DNA reads as TGTGCCAGCAGCGTCACAGGGAGAGGGGACACTGAAGCTTTCTTT. This translates into CASSVTGRGDTEAFF.

V and J are TRBV4-1 and TRBJ2-5, with a weak D call TRBD1 (6 bases). V lost 2 bases and J 3 bases, leaving 19 bases between the germline ends. Germline-derived CDR1 and CDR2 are MGHRA and YSYEKL. This CDR3 has 17 amino acids. This CDR3 reads CASSQNPRQDRKETQYF. The DNA of the CDR3 is TGCGCCAGCAGCCAAAACCCGCGACAGGATAGAAAAGAGACCCAGTACTTC.

J is TRBJ2-7 and V is TRBV21-1; the table's D call, TRBD1, was not checked against the DNA. TRBV21-1 constitutes a pseudogene. The CDR3 totals 14 residues. This CDR3 is CASSRQGPSYEQYF. As DNA, the CDR3 is TGTGCCAGCTCACGACAGGGACCTTCCTACGAGCAGTACTTC.

J is TRBJ2-3 and V is TRBV5-1, with a weak D call TRBD1 (6 bases). Germline CDR1 SGHRS, CDR2 YFSETQ. The CDR3 is made up of 16 amino acids. The V gene lost 0 bases and the J gene lost 1 base, with 12 bases spanning the gap. The CDR3 DNA sequence: TGCGCCAGCAGCTTGGGACGTGGGGGCGGCACAGATACGCAGTATTTT. Translation gives CASSLGRGGGTDTQYF.

This chain joins TRBV19 and TRBJ1-1, with TRBD1 matching 7 bases. Germline V gives CDR1 LNHDA, CDR2 SQIVND (reference sequence). With 7 bases clipped from V and 1 base from J, the junction kept 9 bases outside the gene matches. The CDR3 loop spans 15 amino acids. The CDR3 coding sequence is TGTGCCAGTATGAAGCGACAGGGTAAGAACACTGAAGCTTTCTTT. Amino acids: CASMKRQGKNTEAFF.

CDR3 coding DNA: TGTGCCAGCAGTGAAGCGCAGGGGCTGGGCTATGGCTACACCTTC. Translating it yields CASSEAQGLGYGYTF. V is TRBV6-1 and J is TRBJ1-2; TRBD1 might be the D (6 bases). This CDR3 is 15 amino acids long. Germline V gene data show CDR1 as MNHNS and CDR2 as SASEGT. Trimming took off 0 bases at V and 4 bases at J, with 12 bases between the two ends.

CDR3 loop: CASTRIGYGYTF. The CDR3 DNA follows: TGTGCCAGCACCCGGATAGGGTATGGCTACACCTTC. The V call is TRBV6-5, the J call TRBJ1-2; D gene uncertain. The CDR3 totals 12 residues. CDR1 is MNHEY and CDR2 is SVGAGI in the germline V gene. The germline V and J ends were trimmed by 7 bases and 5 bases, with 11 bases remaining between them.

This chain joins TRBV4-3 and TRBJ1-3; no reliable D call. The germline gives CDR1 LGHNA, CDR2 YSLEER. V dropped 0 bases and J dropped 1 base, with 16 bases sitting between them. CDR3 length equals 18 residues. CDR3 sequence: CASSQENLPYGSGNTIYF. The CDR3, as DNA: TGCGCCAGCAGCCAAGAAAACCTACCTTACGGGTCTGGAAACACCATATATTTT.

This chain joins TRBV9 and TRBJ2-1; 7 bases line up with TRBD1. The CDR3 has 15 residues. J was trimmed by 2 bases and V by 4 bases; bases with no gene match: 6. The germline CDR1 and CDR2 sequences are SGDLS and YYNGEE. CDR3 loop: CASSPDRVPYNEQFF. The CDR3 bases are TGTGCCAGCAGCCCCGACAGGGTCCCCTACAATGAGCAGTTCTTC.

For the CDR3, the DNA is TGTGCCAGCAGCTTACCTAGCGGGGGGGCAGCGGAGACCCAGTACTTC. Protein product: CASSLPSGGAAETQYF. This chain links TRBV11-1 with TRBJ2-5; 12 bases align to TRBD2. The CDR3 extends over 16 amino acids. J lost 5 bases, V lost 2 bases, and 6 bases had no gene match. Germline V CDR1 and CDR2: SGHAT, FQDESV (reference sequence).

This clone was observed a few times. The chain carries TRBV2 and TRBJ2-2; 11 bases align to TRBD2. The length of the CDR3 is 14 residues. V lost 9 bases, J lost 3 bases, and 3 bases stayed unmatched. Germline V gene lookup returns CDR1 SNHLY and CDR2 FYNNEI. The CDR3 loop is CASRLAGHTGELFF. CDR3 nucleotide sequence: TGTGCCAGTCGACTAGCGGGGCACACCGGGGAGCTGTTTTTT.

V usage is TRBV7-3 and J usage is TRBJ1-1; no reliable D call. Trimming removed 2 bases from V and 0 bases from J, with 7 bases in between. CDR1 and CDR2 from the germline V gene are SGHTA and FQGTGA. This CDR3 is 14 amino acids long. CDR3 sequence reads: CASSLDLMNTEAFF. The CDR3 nucleotides are TGTGCCAGCAGCTTAGACCTCATGAACACTGAAGCTTTCTTT.

There are a few counts of this clone. This rearrangement joins TRBV18 to TRBJ2-7; possibly TRBD1 for D (6 bases). Germline CDR1 is KGHSH and CDR2 is LQKENI. The V end lost 3 bases, the J end lost 4 bases, and 13 bases lay between the germline ends. The length of the CDR3 is 14 residues. This CDR3 reads CASSPGTQGYEQYF. CDR3 in DNA: TGTGCCAGCTCACCTGGGACACAGGGATACGAGCAGTACTTC.

The chain carries TRBV4-3 and TRBJ2-7; the D gene is possibly TRBD2 (6 bases). V was pared by 4 bases and J by 5 bases, with 15 bases between. The CDR3 length is 14 residues. The germline gives CDR1 LGHNA, CDR2 YSLEER. In nucleotides, the CDR3 is TGCGCCAGCAGCCTAGGGGCGCGGGACGACGAGCAGTACTTC. It codes for CASSLGARDDEQYF.

The chain links TRBV7-3 to TRBJ1-1; 8 bases map to TRBD1. Germline lookup yields CDR1 SGHTA and CDR2 FQGTGA. This CDR3 has 14 residues. Trimming at V came to 5 bases and at J to 4 bases, leaving 6 bases not matched to a gene. The CDR3: CASSTSGGGTEAFF. CDR3 sequence (DNA): TGTGCCAGCAGCACTTCAGGGGGCGGCACTGAAGCTTTCTTT.

The rearrangement links TRBV7-2 to TRBJ1-5; tentative D call: TRBD1 (5 bases). The CDR3 sequence is 14 residues long. V was shortened by 5 bases and J by 6 bases, with 14 bases between the two germline ends. Germline V gene sequence: CDR1 SGHTA, CDR2 FQGNSA. The CDR3 sequence: CASSPTGPSQPQHF. The DNA for the CDR3 is TGTGCCAGCAGCCCTACAGGCCCTTCTCAGCCCCAGCATTTT.

The chain carries TRBV18 and TRBJ2-3; maybe TRBD2 (6 bases). The CDR3 runs to 15 residues. Looked up from germline, CDR1 is KGHSH and CDR2 is LQKENI. The ends were cut back, 3 bases at V and 2 bases at J, with 12 bases in the middle. CDR3 nucleotide sequence: TGTGCCAGCTCACCTCCGGGACTCCCCACAGATACGCAGTATTTT. Residues: CASSPPGLPTDTQYF.

The CDR3 loop is CASSSRVNEQFF. The CDR3 DNA reads as TGTGCCAGTAGTTCCAGGGTGAATGAGCAGTTCTTC. The chain recombines TRBV19 with TRBJ2-1, with a weak D call TRBD1 (5 bases). The length of the CDR3 is 12 residues. Trimming left V 5 bases short and J 7 bases short, with 9 bases between. The V gene's germline CDR1 is LNHDA and CDR2 SQIVND (reference sequence).

The chain has TRBV9 and TRBJ2-1; D unclear. The CDR3 is 14 amino acids. Germline CDR1 SGDLS, CDR2 YYNGEE. V lost 4 bases and J 1 base, leaving 9 bases between the germline ends. CDR3 sequence reads: CASSTSGSYNEQFF. In DNA, the CDR3 is TGTGCCAGCAGCACGTCCGGTTCCTACAATGAGCAGTTCTTC.

V gene TRBV5-1 combines with J gene TRBJ1-4, with a possible D match to TRBD1 (5 bases). The germline gives CDR1 SGHRS, CDR2 YFSETQ. The germline V and J ends were trimmed by 0 bases and 7 bases, with 10 bases remaining between them. The CDR3 runs 14 residues. The DNA for the CDR3 is TGCGCCAGCAGCTTGGAGGCAGGGAGTGAAAAACTGTTTTTT. This codes for CASSLEAGSEKLFF.

The chain joins TRBV5-4 to TRBJ1-2; D is undetermined. V lost 3 bases, J lost 8 bases, and 8 bases lay in between. The CDR3 runs to 11 residues. Germline values: CDR1 SGHNT, CDR2 YYREEE (reference sequence). The CDR3 DNA reads as TGTGCCAGCAGCTCGGATGGGGGCTACACCTTC. It translates to CASSSDGGYTF. The entire variable domain, with the rest obtained from reference TRBV5-4 and TRBJ1-2, is as follows: ETGVTQSPTHLIKTRGQQVTLRCSSQSGHNTVSWYQQALGQGPQFIFQYYREEENGRGNFPPRFSGLQFPNYSSELNVNALELDDSALYLCASSSDGGYTFGSGTRLTVV.

V usage is TRBV5-1 and J usage is TRBJ2-5; 14 positions match TRBD2. The CDR3 covers 16 residues. Germline V lookup: CDR1 SGHRS, CDR2 YFSETQ. Trimming removed 4 bases from V and 4 bases from J; junction bases left unmatched: 6. CDR3 sequence (DNA): TGCGCCAGCAGCGTGACCGGACTAGCGGGAGGAGAGACCCAGTACTTC. It translates to CASSVTGLAGGETQYF. The variable domain in full, completed from reference TRBV5-1 and TRBJ2-5, reads KAGVTQTPRYLIKTRGQQVTLSCSPISGHRSVSWYQQTPGQGLQFLFEYFSETQRNKGNFPGRFSGRQFSNSRSEMNVSTLELGDSALYLCASSVTGLAGGETQYFGPGTRLLVL.

The V and J genes are TRBV19 and TRBJ1-2; no clear D gene. Looked up from germline, CDR1 is LNHDA and CDR2 is SQIVND (reference sequence). The CDR3 runs to 14 residues. V was shortened by 5 bases and J by 6 bases, with 16 bases between the two germline ends. CDR3 bases: TGTGCCAGTAGTTGGGTTGGGTCCCAGAATGGCTACACCTTC. Its protein product is CASSWVGSQNGYTF. The full variable domain, rest sourced from reference TRBV19 and TRBJ1-2, is DGGITQSPKYLFRKEGQNVTLSCEQNLNHDAMYWYRQDPGQGLRLIYYSQIVNDFQKGDIAEGYSVSREKKESFPLTVTSAQKNPTAFYLCASSWVGSQNGYTFGSGTRLTVV.

CDR3 protein: CASSLALGAPYEQYF. The CDR3 coding sequence is TGTGCCAGCAGCTTAGCGCTCGGGGCCCCCTACGAGCAGTACTTC. The rearrangement links TRBV7-2 to TRBJ2-7; D might be TRBD1 or TRBD2, each matching 5 bases. V dropped 0 bases and J dropped 2 bases, with 11 bases sitting between them. This CDR3 spans 15 amino acids. Germline V gene data show CDR1 as SGHTA and CDR2 as FQGNSA.

This rearrangement joins TRBV6-5 to TRBJ2-1; D remains unclear. The V end was cut by 6 bases, the J end by 7 bases, with 4 bases between. This CDR3 region has 10 residues. Per germline, CDR1 MNHEY and CDR2 SVGAGI. The CDR3: CASSTNEQFF. For the CDR3, the DNA is TGTGCCAGCAGCACGAATGAGCAGTTCTTC.

V is TRBV5-8 and J is TRBJ1-1; D call uncertain. Trimming took 1 base from V and 1 from J, leaving 11 bases between them. The length of the CDR3 is 15 residues. Germline V CDR1 and CDR2: SGHTS, YDEGEE. The CDR3 protein is CASSLLVNGNTEAFF. The CDR3 DNA reads as TGTGCCAGCAGCTTGTTGGTCAATGGGAACACTGAAGCTTTCTTT. Full variable domain (rest looked up from reference TRBV5-8 and TRBJ1-1): EAGVTQSPTHLIKTRGQQATLRCSPISGHTSVYWYQQALGLGLQFLLWYDEGEERNRGNFPPRFSGRQFPNYSSELNVNALELEDSALYLCASSLLVNGNTEAFFGQGTRLTVV.

This chain connects TRBV2 to TRBJ2-1; unclear D gene. Trimming pared 0 bases from V and 6 bases from J, leaving 15 bases between. Germline CDR1 SNHLY, CDR2 FYNNEI. The CDR3 runs to 16 residues. CDR3 DNA: TGTGCCAGCAGTGAAGCGGCGAAGCCAGTTCTCAATGAGCAGTTCTTC. Translation: CASSEAAKPVLNEQFF.

This clone showed up just a few times. V and J are TRBV9 and TRBJ2-2, with 8 bases lining up with TRBD2. The CDR3 loop spans 15 amino acids. V dropped 0 bases and J dropped 3; count of bases not matched to a gene: 1. Germline CDR1 SGDLS, CDR2 YYNGEE. CDR3 loop: CASSVAGGYTGELFF. CDR3 DNA: TGTGCCAGCAGCGTAGCGGGGGGGTACACCGGGGAGCTGTTTTTT.

The sample holds one count of this clone. The V gene is TRBV15, the J gene TRBJ2-1, with 8 bases that match TRBD2. V shed 5 bases, J shed 7 bases, and the junction held 19 bases outside the gene matches. Germline V CDR1 and CDR2: LNHNV, YYDKDF (reference sequence). The CDR3 spans 18 residues. The CDR3: CATSSDRPGTRGKNEQFF. The DNA for the CDR3 is TGTGCCACCAGCTCGGACCGGCCTGGGACTAGAGGGAAGAATGAGCAGTTCTTC.